The sequence of this TCR beta chain was determined in a study of response to subunit inactivated influenza vaccine. In its sample, this clonotype was seen many times. From the RT-PCR reads, TCRdb called clonotypes with MiXCR, one entry per CDR3 protein. The repertoire holds 650,000 to 800,000 distinct CDR3 sequences, with approximately 18% as singletons. Deletions cut 4 bases from V and 0 bases from J, with 9 bases between. Germline loops: CDR1 MGHRA, CDR2 YSYEKL. The CDR3 has 15 residues. The chain recombines TRBV4-1 with TRBJ1-4, with a possible D match to TRBD1 (5 bases). Sequences were derived from PBMCs from blood, sampled about 5 days after vaccination. The sequence was collected from a man aged 50-60 years who received an inactivated influenza vaccine. DNA for the CDR3: TGCGCCAGCAGCCCTACAGGTGCAACTAATGAAAAACTGTTTTTT. Its protein is CASSPTGATNEKLFF.